These 25 T cell receptor beta chains originate from one sample sequenced in a study of blood T cells in healthy people across ages. Sample-barcoded 5' priming and a J-beta primer mix drove a second PCR of roughly 7 to 11 cycles. TCRdb analysed the 5' RACE reads with MiXCR anew, one entry per CDR3 protein. The sample has 1.6 million or so distinct CDR3 sequences, roughly a third seen once. What was sequenced was blood. All receptors derive from a woman younger than 45 in good health.

The V gene is TRBV4-1, the J gene TRBJ2-5; D could derive from TRBD1 or TRBD2 (5 bases each). Trimming pared 2 bases from V and 10 bases from J, leaving 17 bases between. The germline gives CDR1 MGHRA, CDR2 YSYEKL. CDR3 length: 14 residues. The CDR3 spells CASSQPDTRGDQYF. DNA of the CDR3: TGCGCCAGCAGCCAACCGGACACCCGAGGGGACCAGTACTTC.

The V gene is TRBV4-2, the J gene TRBJ1-1; D is uncertain. Germline V gene data show CDR1 as LGHNA and CDR2 as YNFKEQ. V was cut by 2 bases and J by 5 bases, with 9 bases left in between. The CDR3 totals 13 residues. CDR3 nucleotide sequence: TGTGCCAGCAGCCAAAATGGGGTAACTGAAGCTTTCTTT. As protein: CASSQNGVTEAFF.

The V and J genes are TRBV15 and TRBJ2-2; no clear D. This CDR3 contains 13 residues. Trimming pared 4 bases from V and 3 bases from J, leaving 6 bases between. Germline CDR1 is LNHNV and CDR2 is YYDKDF (reference sequence). CDR3: CATSKPDTGELFF. The CDR3 nucleotides are TGTGCCACCAGCAAACCAGACACCGGGGAGCTGTTTTTT.

The gene calls are TRBV20-1 and TRBJ1-1, with D perhaps matching TRBD1 (6 bases). Germline-derived CDR1 and CDR2 are DFQATT and SNEGSKA (reference sequence). This CDR3 has 16 amino acids. Trimming took off 0 bases at V and 2 bases at J, with 16 bases between the two ends. In DNA form, the CDR3 reads TGCAGTGCTAGAGATCTCCCAGGGGAGAAAAACACTGAAGCTTTCTTT. It translates to CSARDLPGEKNTEAFF.

This clonotype was seen a few times. J is TRBJ2-2 and V is TRBV30, with D unresolved. The germline gives CDR1 GTSNPN, CDR2 SVGIG (reference sequence). The V and J ends lost 0 bases and 0 bases respectively, with 8 bases between them. The CDR3 covers 15 residues. The CDR3 coding sequence is TGTGCCTGGAGTGTCGAACGCTCGAACACCGGGGAGCTGTTTTTT. Amino acids: CAWSVERSNTGELFF.

This clonotype was detected once. The rearrangement links TRBV3-1 to TRBJ2-5; 10 bases line up with TRBD2. V gave up 2 bases and J gave up 7 bases; unmatched junction bases: 7. The CDR3 extends over 15 amino acids. Germline V gene sequence: CDR1 LGHDT, CDR2 YNNKEL (reference sequence). In DNA form, the CDR3 reads TGTGCCAGCAGCCAAAGGACTAGCGGTAAATGGACCCAGTACTTC. Its translation is CASSQRTSGKWTQYF.

This clonotype was recorded only once. The chain carries TRBV12-3 or TRBV12-4 and TRBJ2-3; D call uncertain. V was shortened by 7 bases and J by 4 bases, with 21 bases between the two germline ends. CDR3 length equals 16 residues. The CDR3 DNA is TGTGCCAGCACCCACCTAGGGCGAGTGCCAGCAGATACGCAGTATTTT. Protein product: CASTHLGRVPADTQYF.

The rearrangement links TRBV11-2 to TRBJ2-6; D call uncertain. The CDR3 extends over 16 amino acids. Germline V CDR1 and CDR2: SGHAT, FQNNGV. Trimming stripped 1 base from V and 2 bases from J, with 9 bases between. In DNA, the CDR3 is TGTGCCAGCAGCTTAGTAAGGGATCCTGGGGCCAACGTCCTGACTTTC. Its translation is CASSLVRDPGANVLTF.

The chain couples TRBV7-2 to TRBJ2-7; TRBD2 matches at 7 bases. V was pared by 4 bases and J by 10 bases, with 7 bases of the junction left unmatched. The CDR3 length is 12 residues. Germline values: CDR1 SGHTA, CDR2 FQGNSA. The CDR3 DNA is TGTGCCAGCAGCTATCTGGGAGGGGCCCAGTACTTC. Translating it yields CASSYLGGAQYF.

This clonotype is a singleton in its sample. The germline gene is not matched at one end of the junction; a read error may be the cause. This sequence joins TRBV7-2 and TRBJ2-3; D may be TRBD2 (6 bases). This CDR3 spans 15 amino acids. Per germline, CDR1 SGHTA and CDR2 FQGNSA. CDR3 sequence (DNA): TGTGCCAGCACCGGGGAGGCTTTAGTCACAGATACACAGTATTTT. It encodes CASTGEALVTDTQYF.

This clonotype came up a few times. At one end, the junction sequence differs from germline, possibly due to a read error. The chain carries TRBV10-3 and TRBJ1-6; 10 bases map to TRBD1. This CDR3 has 14 amino acids. The V gene's germline CDR1 is ENHRY and CDR2 SYGVKD. Written as DNA, the CDR3 is TGTGCGATCAGGAACGGGACAGGGGTTTCACCCCTCCACTTT. This codes for CAIRNGTGVSPLHF.

The rearrangement uses TRBV28 and TRBJ2-7, with a tentative D call TRBD1 (7 bases). The CDR3 loop spans 14 amino acids. Trimming cost V 3 bases and J 9 bases, with 18 bases left between them. Germline V gene data show CDR1 as MDHEN and CDR2 as SYDVKM. The CDR3 DNA sequence: TGTGCCAGCAGTTTTAGGCGGGACAGCCTCTCGCAGTACTTC. It translates to CASSFRRDSLSQYF.

This sequence joins TRBV20-1 and TRBJ1-2; perhaps TRBD1 as D (6 bases). The length of the CDR3 is 13 residues. The germline CDR1 and CDR2 sequences are DFQATT and SNEGSKA (reference sequence). Trimming took off 3 bases at V and 9 bases at J, with 17 bases between the two ends. The CDR3 sequence: CSASPIGGSSYTF. The CDR3 DNA is TGCAGTGCTAGCCCTATCGGGGGCTCAAGCTACACCTTC.

This clonotype came up many times. The rearrangement links TRBV27 to TRBJ2-1; D could derive from TRBD1 or TRBD2 (6 bases each). Germline CDR1 reads MNHEY; CDR2 reads SMNVEV (reference sequence). The CDR3 covers 14 residues. Trimming pared 4 bases from V and 5 bases from J, leaving 12 bases between. CDR3 sequence: CASSSTGGHNEQFF. The DNA for the CDR3 is TGTGCCAGCAGTTCCACCGGGGGCCACAATGAGCAGTTCTTC.

This clonotype was counted only a few times. The genes are TRBV2 and TRBJ2-3, with 11 nucleotides matching TRBD2. The length of the CDR3 is 19 residues. The germline V gene has CDR1 SNHLY and CDR2 FYNNEI. V was pared by 4 bases and J by 1 base, with 13 bases of the junction left unmatched. CDR3 nucleotide sequence: TGTGCCAGCAGTGTGGTTTTACTAGCGGGAGCGGATGGCACAGATACGCAGTATTTT. It is translated as CASSVVLLAGADGTDTQYF.

The rearrangement links TRBV20-1 to TRBJ2-1, with a weak D call TRBD1 (6 bases). The CDR3 is 14 amino acids. Germline V gene lookup returns CDR1 DFQATT and CDR2 SNEGSKA (reference sequence). The V gene lost 6 bases and the J gene lost 8 bases, with 20 bases spanning the gap. CDR3 bases: TGCAGTGCCGCAGACGACAGGTTAATAGATGAGCAGTTCTTC. This sequence encodes CSAADDRLIDEQFF.

A word on this clonotype: Relative to the germline gene, one junction end is altered; a read error may explain this. This sequence joins TRBV7-3 and TRBJ2-7; tentative D call: TRBD1 (6 bases). The CDR3 length is 14 residues. Germline CDR1 reads SGHTA; CDR2 reads FQGTGA. The CDR3 bases are TGTGCTAGCAGCTCCCTTACAGGGTCCTACGAGCAGTACTTC. Its protein product is CASSSLTGSYEQYF.

The chain couples TRBV30 to TRBJ1-5; D not resolved. Trimming pared 0 bases from V and 6 bases from J, leaving 12 bases between. This CDR3 region has 14 residues. CDR1 and CDR2 (germline): GTSNPN, SVGIG (reference sequence). CDR3 region: CAWSVSPLGQPQHF. CDR3 in DNA: TGTGCCTGGAGTGTCTCCCCCCTAGGTCAGCCCCAGCATTTT.

Notes on this clonotype: At one of its ends the junction is not consistent with the germline gene, which may arise from a read error. V is TRBV7-9 and J is TRBJ1-6; tentatively, D is TRBD1 (6 bases). Germline CDR1 and CDR2: SEHNR and FQNEAQ (reference sequence). The CDR3 loop spans 14 amino acids. CDR3 sequence (DNA): TGTGCCAGCAGCCGACAGGCAGGGCATTCGCCCCTCCACTTT. Protein: CASSRQAGHSPLHF.

V gene TRBV6-2 or TRBV6-3 combines with J gene TRBJ1-3; no reliable D call. CDR1 and CDR2 from the germline V gene are MNHEY and SVGEGT. With 5 bases removed from V and 2 bases from J, the gap between germline ends came to 13 bases. CDR3 size: 15 residues. The CDR3 bases are TGTGCCAGCAGTCTCATAGGGATCCCTGGAAACACCATATATTTT. Its translation is CASSLIGIPGNTIYF.

This clonotype was counted between two and nine times. The chain is built from TRBV6-6 and TRBJ2-5, with D tentatively TRBD2 (7 bases). Germline-derived CDR1 and CDR2 are MNHNY and SVGAGI (reference sequence). V lost 2 bases to trimming and J lost 5 bases, with 12 bases between them. CDR3 size: 14 residues. The DNA for the CDR3 is TGTGCCAGCAGTTACGTGGGGGGGCGGGAGACCCAGTACTTC. Its protein product is CASSYVGGRETQYF.

This clonotype has just a few counts. J is TRBJ2-1 and V is TRBV6-1; D gene unclear. This CDR3 region has 16 residues. The germline CDR1 and CDR2 sequences are MNHNS and SASEGT. Trimming stripped 4 bases from V and 0 bases from J, with 13 bases between. CDR3 in DNA: TGTGCCAGCAGTGTAGAGGCGGCGAGCTCCTACAATGAGCAGTTCTTC. It yields the protein CASSVEAASSYNEQFF.

This clonotype has just a few counts. The V gene is TRBV20-1, the J gene TRBJ2-7; 8 nucleotides agree with TRBD1. Germline lookup yields CDR1 DFQATT and CDR2 SNEGSKA (reference sequence). V gave up 3 bases and J gave up 5 bases; unmatched junction bases: 12. The CDR3 is 15 amino acids. CDR3 protein: CSASLGQAFGHEQYF. The CDR3 nucleotides read TGCAGTGCTAGTTTGGGACAGGCCTTCGGTCACGAGCAGTACTTC.

V is TRBV7-3 and J is TRBJ2-3, with 8 bases lining up with TRBD1. This CDR3 comprises 17 residues. Germline assignment: CDR1 SGHTA and CDR2 FQGTGA. V trimming: 4 bases; J trimming: 3 bases; junction bases outside the gene matches: 12. CDR3 in amino acids: CASSSNPTGDLTDTQYF. CDR3 DNA sequence: TGTGCCAGCAGCTCAAACCCGACAGGGGACCTTACAGATACGCAGTATTTT. The full variable domain, in which reference TRBV7-3 and TRBJ2-3 provide the parts outside the CDR3, is GAGVSQTPSNKVTEKGKYVELRCDPISGHTALYWYRQSLGQGPEFLIYFQGTGAADDSGLPNDRFFAVRPEGSVSTLKIQRTERGDSAVYLCASSSNPTGDLTDTQYFGPGTRLTVL.

This clonotype was seen only a few times. The J gene is TRBJ1-2, the V gene TRBV29-1, with D tentatively TRBD1 (6 bases). The V and J ends lost 1 base and 1 base respectively, with 10 bases between them. CDR1 SQVTM and CDR2 ANQGSEA come from the germline V gene. The CDR3 is 14 residues long. CDR3 loop: CSVEGDTLNYGYTF. The CDR3 DNA sequence: TGCAGCGTTGAAGGGGACACCCTTAACTATGGCTACACCTTC.